These 21 T cell receptor beta chains share one sample of origin, sequenced in a study of technical replicates of blood from a handful of donors. Profiling relied on immunoSEQ multiplex PCR, and the TCRdb table lists in-frame clones only, not all of them. The sample holds roughly 60,000 clones, 85% to 95% seen once. The source material was PBMCs. Source of these receptors: a human donor in good health. Some clones in this sample may be carry-over from other donors' samples.

This sequence joins TRBV4-3 and TRBJ2-7, with 8 bases lining up with TRBD1. The CDR3 totals 14 residues. Trimming took 3 bases from V and 2 from J; bases not matched to a gene: 3. Germline V lookup: CDR1 LGHNA, CDR2 YSLEER. DNA for the CDR3: TGCGCCAGCAGCCACCGACAGGGGACCTACGAGCAGTACTTC. Amino acids: CASSHRQGTYEQYF.

V is TRBV5-1 and J is TRBJ2-7; tentatively, D is TRBD2 (7 bases). Trimming removed 3 bases at V and 3 bases at J, with 16 bases between. The CDR3 has 15 residues. Germline values: CDR1 SGHRS, CDR2 YFSETQ. CDR3 DNA sequence: TGCGCCAGCAGCTGGATTTCGGGGGGCGGCTACGAGCAGTACTTC. Encoded protein: CASSWISGGGYEQYF.

V usage is TRBV6-6 and J usage is TRBJ1-2; D remains ambiguous. Germline V CDR1 and CDR2: MNHNY, SVGAGI (reference sequence). Between the trimmed V and J ends, which lost 0 bases and 2 bases, there was a span of 13 bases. The length of the CDR3 is 16 residues. The CDR3 DNA sequence: TGTGCCAGCAGTTACTCACACGGAAAGGAGAACTATGGCTACACCTTC. Its translation: CASSYSHGKENYGYTF.

The chain has TRBV7-2 and TRBJ2-5, with unresolved D. Germline V CDR1 and CDR2: SGHTA, FQGNSA. The CDR3 is 12 amino acids. Trimming removed 1 base at V and 4 bases at J, with 4 bases between. The CDR3 coding sequence is TGTGCCAGCAGCTTAGAGCGAGAGACCCAGTACTTC. Amino acids: CASSLERETQYF.

The chain joins TRBV7-9 to TRBJ2-3; 8 bases map to TRBD2. The CDR3 is 16 residues long. Germline V lookup: CDR1 SEHNR, CDR2 FQNEAQ (reference sequence). Trimming cost V 2 bases and J 6 bases; bases outside gene matches: 10. The CDR3 nucleotides are TGTGCCAGCAGCTTAAGCAGAAGCGGGAGCCCTGATACGCAGTATTTT. Protein product: CASSLSRSGSPDTQYF.

The chain links TRBV6-5 to TRBJ1-4; the D gene is possibly TRBD1 (6 bases). The CDR3 spans 14 residues. V shed 2 bases and J shed 8 bases, with 12 bases lying between them. The germline V gene has CDR1 MNHEY and CDR2 SVGAGI. The CDR3 reads CASSYRRGGEKLFF. CDR3 nucleotides: TGTGCCAGCAGTTACCGGAGGGGGGGCGAAAAACTGTTTTTT.

The chain employs TRBV6-6 and TRBJ2-7; D gene ambiguous. Trimming removed 2 bases from V and 5 bases from J, with 13 bases in between. CDR3 length equals 14 residues. In germline, CDR1 is MNHNY, CDR2 SVGAGI (reference sequence). The CDR3 sequence is CASSYVRFGNEQYF. CDR3 sequence (DNA): TGTGCCAGCAGTTACGTCCGCTTTGGCAACGAGCAGTACTTC.

The V and J genes are TRBV6-8 and TRBJ2-5; the match to TRBD1 covers 11 bases. Germline-derived CDR1 and CDR2 are MNHGY and SAAAGT. This CDR3 comprises 15 residues. With 9 bases clipped from V and 1 base from J, the junction kept 7 bases outside the gene matches. CDR3 sequence reads: CASKRTGGSQETQYF. DNA for the CDR3: TGTGCCAGTAAGAGGACAGGGGGCTCCCAAGAGACCCAGTACTTC.

The rearrangement uses TRBV5-1 and TRBJ1-5; D ambiguous. The germline V gene has CDR1 SGHRS and CDR2 YFSETQ. The germline V and J ends were trimmed by 3 bases and 0 bases, with 7 bases remaining between them. The CDR3 loop spans 14 amino acids. The CDR3 nucleotides are TGCGCCAGCAGCTCGTTTTATAGCAATCAGCCCCAGCATTTT. This translates into CASSSFYSNQPQHF.

The DNA for the CDR3 is TGTGCCAGCAGCTTGGGAGGGCTCCCCTCCTACGAGCAGTACTTC. Protein sequence: CASSLGGLPSYEQYF. V gene TRBV5-6 combines with J gene TRBJ2-7; tentative D call: TRBD2 (5 bases). The V gene's germline CDR1 is SGHDT and CDR2 YYEEEE. There are 15 residues in the CDR3. The ends were cut back, 0 bases at V and 0 bases at J, with 10 bases in the middle.

V and J are TRBV19 and TRBJ1-2, with D perhaps TRBD1 (5 bases). Germline values: CDR1 LNHDA, CDR2 SQIVND (reference sequence). V was pared by 7 bases and J by 0 bases, with 9 bases between. The CDR3 spans 13 residues. CDR3 DNA: TGTGCCAGTATCGGGGGAGCTAACTATGGCTACACCTTC. Amino acid sequence: CASIGGANYGYTF.

J is TRBJ2-5 and V is TRBV7-8, with no clear D. Trimming stripped 1 base from V and 2 bases from J, with 8 bases between. The CDR3 length is 14 residues. Germline CDR1 reads SGHVS; CDR2 reads FQNEAQ. The CDR3 nucleotides read TGTGCCAGCAGCTTAGTCGCGGTTCAAGAGACCCAGTACTTC. This codes for CASSLVAVQETQYF.

V and J are TRBV6-5 and TRBJ1-3; 8 bases align to TRBD1. The germline V gene has CDR1 MNHEY and CDR2 SVGAGI. The CDR3 has 14 residues. V shed 6 bases and J 4 bases; nucleotides not matched to a gene: 5. This chain's CDR3 is CASRRQGSGNTIYF. CDR3 DNA: TGTGCCAGCAGACGACAGGGGTCGGGAAACACCATATATTTT.

This sequence joins TRBV4-2 and TRBJ1-4; 8 bases fit TRBD1. V shed 0 bases, J shed 8 bases, and the junction held 11 bases outside the gene matches. CDR3 size: 17 residues. Per germline, CDR1 LGHNA and CDR2 YNFKEQ. The CDR3 sequence is CASSQEETGVLEEKLFF. For the CDR3, the DNA is TGTGCCAGCAGCCAAGAAGAGACAGGGGTGTTAGAAGAAAAACTGTTTTTT.

This chain connects TRBV11-2 to TRBJ2-4; 9 bases agree with TRBD1. V trimming: 5 bases; J trimming: 14 bases; junction bases outside the gene matches: 7. Looked up from germline, CDR1 is SGHAT and CDR2 is FQNNGV. The CDR3 length is 12 residues. CDR3 nucleotide sequence: TGTGCCAGCAGCCGGGACAGGGTGTTTGAGTACTTC. Its protein is CASSRDRVFEYF.

V and J are TRBV18 and TRBJ2-5; a weak D match, TRBD2 (6 bases). The CDR3 is made up of 15 amino acids. Germline loops: CDR1 KGHSH, CDR2 LQKENI. Trimming stripped 6 bases from V and 13 bases from J, with 27 bases between. CDR3 DNA: TGTGCCAGCTCGCTCGGACGGGACTCCCCAGTCAGTTGGTACTTC. The encoded protein is CASSLGRDSPVSWYF.

The chain combines TRBV13 with TRBJ2-3; TRBD2 matches 12 bases. The CDR3 sequence is 17 residues long. Trimming cost V 5 bases and J 2 bases; bases outside gene matches: 8. Germline V gene sequence: CDR1 PRHDT, CDR2 FYEKMQ (reference sequence). The CDR3 bases are TGTGCCAGCAGCACCCGACTAGCGGGAGTGACCACAGATACGCAGTATTTT. This encodes CASSTRLAGVTTDTQYF.

The CDR3 DNA reads TGTGCCAGCAGTGGCACAAATAGCGGAGCTTACGAGCAGTACTTC. Translating it yields CASSGTNSGAYEQYF. The chain couples TRBV6-6 to TRBJ2-7; TRBD2 might be the D (6 bases). Germline V gene data show CDR1 as MNHNY and CDR2 as SVGAGI (reference sequence). Trimming left V 5 bases short and J 4 bases short, with 18 bases between. This CDR3 region has 15 residues.

The J gene is TRBJ2-5, the V gene TRBV4-1; D might be TRBD1 (7 bases). Germline CDR1 is MGHRA and CDR2 is YSYEKL. This CDR3 comprises 14 residues. The V end was cut by 2 bases, the J end by 4 bases, with 11 bases between. This CDR3 reads CASSQPRGAETQYF. The CDR3, as DNA: TGCGCCAGCAGCCAACCCAGGGGGGCAGAGACCCAGTACTTC.

The chain links TRBV7-6 to TRBJ2-7, with D perhaps matching TRBD1 (6 bases). V lost 3 bases, J lost 1 base, and 7 bases lay in between. Germline assignment: CDR1 SGHVS and CDR2 FNYEAQ. This CDR3 has 13 amino acids. The DNA for the CDR3 is TGTGCCAGCAGCTTTGGACAGTCCTACGAGCAGTACTTC. Translated: CASSFGQSYEQYF.

J is TRBJ2-7 and V is TRBV7-8, with D perhaps TRBD1 (6 bases). This CDR3 has 14 residues. Germline-derived CDR1 and CDR2 are SGHVS and FQNEAQ. With 4 bases removed from V and 0 bases from J, the gap between germline ends came to 10 bases. The CDR3 DNA follows: TGTGCCAGCAGCTCAGGGGCGGGCTCCTACGAGCAGTACTTC. Translating it yields CASSSGAGSYEQYF.